The present TCR beta chain was sequenced within a study of blood T cell repertoires in COVID-19. Overall study: Spain, Italy and the United States supplied samples that represented acute and convalescent COVID-19. From T cells, B-cell-depleted T cells, or PBMCs came the material, which was cDNA or gDNA.

In the authors' workflow: Amplification from reference gene primers served as the basis for estimated nucleated cell counts. Method: immunoSEQ multiplex PCR; TCRdb's copy keeps in-frame clones and lacks some. V, J and clone size reflect that table, while D and trimming were determined from the DNA. Of some 120,000 clones listed, around 88% are singletons. The sequencing input was peripheral blood. The source of this sequence is a woman between 50 and 59 years old who had recovered from COVID-19.

CDR3 bases: TGTGCCAGCTCACCTCCCCTAGAGGAGCAGTTCTTC. Translating gives CASSPPLEEQFF. The chain is built from TRBV18 and TRBJ2-1; D gene uncertain. This CDR3 spans 12 amino acids. The V end lost 3 bases, the J end lost 10 bases, and 10 bases lay between the germline ends. Germline V CDR1 and CDR2: KGHSH, LQKENI. Full variable domain (outside the CDR3, taken from reference TRBV18 and TRBJ2-1): NAGVMQNPRHLVRRRGQEARLRCSPMKGHSHVYWYRQLPEEGLKFMVYLQKENIIDESGMPKERFSAEFPKEGPSILRIQQVVRGDSAAYFCASSPPLEEQFFGPGTRLTVL.